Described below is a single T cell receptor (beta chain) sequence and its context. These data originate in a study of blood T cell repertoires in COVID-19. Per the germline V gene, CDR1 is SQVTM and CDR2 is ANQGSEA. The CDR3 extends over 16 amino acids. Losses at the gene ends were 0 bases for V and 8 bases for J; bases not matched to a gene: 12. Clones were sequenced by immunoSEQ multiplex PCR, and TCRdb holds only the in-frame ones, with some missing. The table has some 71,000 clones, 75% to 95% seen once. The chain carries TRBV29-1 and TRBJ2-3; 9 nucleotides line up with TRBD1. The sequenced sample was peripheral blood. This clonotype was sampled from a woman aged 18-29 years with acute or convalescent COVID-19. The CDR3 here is CSVEDRDRASLGTQYF. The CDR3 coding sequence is TGCAGCGTTGAAGATAGGGACAGGGCCTCATTAGGTACGCAGTATTTT.